There are many counts of the clone carrying this T cell receptor beta chain. Its target is unknown. This sample is drawn from a study of T cells in Graves' hyperthyroidism and ophthalmopathy. General study points: With a median lead of roughly 6.8 months before onset, the model predicted ophthalmopathy.

Amplification targeted TCR beta CDR3 regions from RNA transcripts. RT-PCR in the first round (using the HTBI primer set) targeted the TCR CDR3. MiXCR was run by TCRdb on the multiplex PCR reads, yielding one entry per CDR3 protein. Of approximately 380,000 distinct CDR3 sequences listed, around a sixth are singletons. The source of this sequence is a man younger than 35 with Graves' ophthalmopathy. What was sequenced was blood.

CDR3 in DNA: TGCAGTGCTAGAGATGGGGCGGGGGCAGGCACAGATACGCAGTATTTT. This gives the protein CSARDGAGAGTDTQYF. The chain has TRBV20-1 and TRBJ2-3, with D perhaps TRBD2 (7 bases). This CDR3 region has 16 residues. The V end lost 0 bases, the J end lost 1 base, and 14 bases lay between the germline ends. The germline V gene has CDR1 DFQATT and CDR2 SNEGSKA (reference sequence).